This T cell receptor (beta chain) is drawn from a study of response to subunit inactivated influenza vaccine. Broader study findings: That few new T cells are recruited by each seasonal influenza vaccination was the authors' suggestion.

TCRdb used MiXCR to reprocess the RT-PCR reads, holding one entry per CDR3 protein. The table has a few hundred thousand distinct CDR3 sequences, 20% to 25% seen once. Comment on this clonotype: Its specificity is unknown.

Per the germline V gene, CDR1 is SGHVS and CDR2 is FQNEAQ. The CDR3 covers 13 residues. The V and J ends lost 5 bases and 4 bases respectively, with 10 bases between them. Specimen: PBMCs from blood, collected about 20 months after vaccination. This receptor was taken from a man between 45 and 75 years old who received an inactivated influenza vaccine. This chain uses TRBV7-8 with TRBJ2-3; D is unresolved. Here the CDR3 DNA reads TGTGCCAGCAGCCCCCCTAGGGCAGATACGCAGTATTTT. Protein: CASSPPRADTQYF.